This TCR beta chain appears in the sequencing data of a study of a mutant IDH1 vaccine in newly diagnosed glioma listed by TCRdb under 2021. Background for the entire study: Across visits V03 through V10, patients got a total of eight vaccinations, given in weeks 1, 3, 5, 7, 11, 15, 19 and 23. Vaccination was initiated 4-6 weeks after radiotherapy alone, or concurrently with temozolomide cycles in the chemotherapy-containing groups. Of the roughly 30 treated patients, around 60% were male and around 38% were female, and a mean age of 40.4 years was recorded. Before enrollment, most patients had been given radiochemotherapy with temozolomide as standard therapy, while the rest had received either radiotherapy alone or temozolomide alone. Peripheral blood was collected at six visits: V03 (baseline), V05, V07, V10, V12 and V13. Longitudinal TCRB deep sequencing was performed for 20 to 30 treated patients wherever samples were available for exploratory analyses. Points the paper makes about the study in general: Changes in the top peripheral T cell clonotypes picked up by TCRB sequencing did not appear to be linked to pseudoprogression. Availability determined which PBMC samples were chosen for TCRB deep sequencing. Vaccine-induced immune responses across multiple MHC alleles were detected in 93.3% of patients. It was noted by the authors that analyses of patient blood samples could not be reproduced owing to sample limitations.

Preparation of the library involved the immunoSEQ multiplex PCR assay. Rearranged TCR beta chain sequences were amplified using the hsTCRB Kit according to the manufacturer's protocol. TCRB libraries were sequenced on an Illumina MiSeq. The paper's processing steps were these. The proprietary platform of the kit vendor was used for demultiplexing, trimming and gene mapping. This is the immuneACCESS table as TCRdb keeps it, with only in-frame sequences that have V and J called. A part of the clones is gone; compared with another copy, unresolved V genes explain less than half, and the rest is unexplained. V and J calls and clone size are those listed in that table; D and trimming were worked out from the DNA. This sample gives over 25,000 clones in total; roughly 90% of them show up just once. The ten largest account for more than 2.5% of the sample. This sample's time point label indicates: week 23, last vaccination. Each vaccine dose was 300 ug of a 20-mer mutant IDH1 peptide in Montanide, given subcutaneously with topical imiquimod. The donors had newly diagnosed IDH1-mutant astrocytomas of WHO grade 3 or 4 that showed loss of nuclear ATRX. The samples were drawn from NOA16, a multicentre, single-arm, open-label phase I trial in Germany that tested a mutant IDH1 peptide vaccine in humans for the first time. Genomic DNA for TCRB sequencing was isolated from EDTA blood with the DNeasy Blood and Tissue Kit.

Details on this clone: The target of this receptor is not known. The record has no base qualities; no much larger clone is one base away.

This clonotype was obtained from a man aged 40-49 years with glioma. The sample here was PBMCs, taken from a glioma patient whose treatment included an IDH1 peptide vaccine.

The DNA sequence follows: TGCGCCAGCAGCTTGAGAGGTGGGACAGGGGGATCTACCTTC. It is translated as CASSLRGGTGGSTF. This receptor chain uses TRBV5-1 and TRBJ1-2; 11 nucleotides in the junction match TRBD1. For CDR1 and CDR2, the germline V gene lists SGHRS and YFSETQ. Trimmed from V: 1 base; trimmed from J: 14 bases; junction bases lacking a gene match: 10. There are 14 amino acids in the CDR3, from cysteine to phenylalanine inclusive. The CDR3 DNA has 42 bases and is translated from base 1.